This TCR beta chain comes out of a study of blood T cells in healthy people across ages. Whole-study findings and limits: Relative to aged donors, long-lived donors carried more naive CD4+ cells and displayed higher diversity.

PCR was performed a second time for about 6 to 12 cycles using a sample-barcoded 5' primer and a J-beta primer mix. In TCRdb, the 5' RACE reads were re-called with MiXCR into one record per CDR3 protein. The sample includes 700,000 to 950,000 distinct CDR3 sequences, 40% to 45% of them seen just once. To note about this clonotype: Antigen unknown.

V was clipped by 4 bases and J by 5 bases, with 20 bases between them. The germline gives CDR1 LGHNA, CDR2 YNFKEQ. CDR3 length: 16 residues. The receptor comes from a woman aged 55-69 years in good health. Sequencing used blood. The V call is TRBV4-2, the J call TRBJ1-2, with D possibly matching TRBD1 (6 bases). The DNA for the CDR3 is TGTGCCAGCAGCCCGAAACAGGGTGTTCGGATGTATGGCTACACCTTC. Translating it yields CASSPKQGVRMYGYTF.